Presented here are 8 T cell receptor beta chains from one specimen sequenced in a study of blood T cell repertoires in COVID-19. Data came from immunoSEQ multiplex PCR; TCRdb stores just in-frame clones and leaves some out. The sample gives under 150,000 clones, 75% to 80% of which show up once; about 3.2% is in the top ten. Specimen: PBMCs or T cells enriched from blood (not recorded which). These receptor sequences come from a woman aged 45-65 years who had recovered from COVID-19.

This clone was seen only once. V and J are TRBV19 and TRBJ2-7; TRBD1 agrees at 11 bases. Per germline, CDR1 LNHDA and CDR2 SQIVND (reference sequence). V lost 5 bases, J lost 3 bases, and 9 bases stayed unmatched. There are 16 residues in the CDR3. As DNA, the CDR3 is TGTGCCAGTAGTCCCCGGACAGGGGGCTTTAGCTACGAGCAGTACTTC. Protein sequence: CASSPRTGGFSYEQYF.

This chain uses TRBV13 with TRBJ2-1; D is uncertain. With 0 bases removed from V and 7 bases from J, the gap between germline ends came to 16 bases. Germline V CDR1 and CDR2: PRHDT, FYEKMQ (reference sequence). This CDR3 comprises 16 residues. CDR3 coding DNA: TGTGCCAGCAGCTTAGGTTGGCCGTTGGGCAGAAATGAGCAGTTCTTC. Translating it yields CASSLGWPLGRNEQFF.

J is TRBJ1-2 and V is TRBV5-4, with a tentative D call TRBD1 (6 bases). The V end was cut by 4 bases, the J end by 8 bases, with 24 bases between. This CDR3 contains 16 residues. Germline V gene data show CDR1 as SGHNT and CDR2 as YYREEE (reference sequence). The CDR3 sequence is CASSLRAGQREGGYTF. CDR3 sequence (DNA): TGTGCCAGCAGCCTCAGAGCCGGACAGCGAGAGGGGGGCTACACCTTC.

The chain couples TRBV12-5 to TRBJ2-5, with 7 bases matching TRBD1. Unmatched junction bases numbered 23, after V lost 1 base and J lost 9 bases. Germline CDR1 LGHNT, CDR2 FRNRAP. This CDR3 region has 19 residues. CDR3 protein: CASGLAPLQTGTRPWAQYF. CDR3 bases: TGTGCTAGTGGTTTGGCTCCCCTTCAGACAGGGACCCGCCCGTGGGCCCAGTACTTC.

This clone was observed a handful of times. V and J are TRBV3-1 (or the pseudogene TRBV3-2) and TRBJ1-4; TRBD1 might be the D (5 bases). The CDR3 has 14 residues. Germline CDR1 is LGHDT and CDR2 is YNNKEL (reference sequence). With 4 bases removed from V and 3 bases from J, the gap between germline ends came to 9 bases. The CDR3: CASSLQTANEKLFF. CDR3 nucleotides: TGTGCCAGCAGCCTACAGACAGCTAATGAAAAACTGTTTTTT.

V is TRBV29-1 and J is TRBJ1-3, with TRBD1 identical over 7 bases. V shed 6 bases, J shed 2 bases, and the junction held 10 bases outside the gene matches. The germline gives CDR1 SQVTM, CDR2 ANQGSEA. This CDR3 is 15 amino acids long. CDR3 in amino acids: CSVRQGRSPGNTIYF. The DNA for the CDR3 is TGCAGCGTCCGACAGGGTCGCTCGCCTGGAAACACCATATATTTT.

This clone was detected only once. The rearrangement uses TRBV18 and TRBJ1-1; D call uncertain. The V gene lost 6 bases and the J gene lost 1 base, with 12 bases spanning the gap. The CDR3 totals 14 residues. Per the germline V gene, CDR1 is KGHSH and CDR2 is LQKENI. CDR3 bases: TGTGCCAGCTCCCCCCGGGTCGAGAACACTGAAGCTTTCTTT. It codes for CASSPRVENTEAFF.

The rearrangement uses TRBV29-1 and TRBJ2-3; D gene ambiguous. Germline CDR1 and CDR2: SQVTM and ANQGSEA. This CDR3 has 17 amino acids. Trimming cost V 1 base and J 3 bases, with 20 bases left between them. Here the CDR3 reads CSVEVGRFPLVTDTQYF. CDR3 coding DNA: TGCAGCGTTGAAGTGGGCCGGTTCCCCTTGGTGACAGATACGCAGTATTTT.